This T cell receptor beta chain appears in the sequencing data of a study of cytomegalovirus exposure and HLA in healthy donors. Trimming cost V 6 bases and J 0 bases; bases outside gene matches: 7. Germline-derived CDR1 and CDR2 are MNHEY and SMNVEV (reference sequence). This CDR3 has 15 amino acids. Study-wide results and caveats: Upon later analysis, HLA-associated TCR beta chains proved more clonally expanded than other, equally common chains. TCR beta V segments were, for the most part, productive about 87% or about 30% of the time in an earlier analysis.

As regards this clone: Its antigen is as yet unknown.

60 Vbeta and 13 Jbeta primers were used in PCR. Profiled with immunoSEQ multiplex PCR; TCRdb holds only in-frame clones, not every one. The sample has about 130,000 clones; less than 90% are singletons. Sequenced: PBMCs. This TCR was sampled from a man aged 40-55 years in good health and CMV-seronegative. The gene calls are TRBV27 and TRBJ1-1; 7 bases match TRBD1. CDR3 coding DNA: TGTGCCAGCAGCGACCGGGACAGCTTGAACACTGAAGCTTTCTTT. Its protein is CASSDRDSLNTEAFF.